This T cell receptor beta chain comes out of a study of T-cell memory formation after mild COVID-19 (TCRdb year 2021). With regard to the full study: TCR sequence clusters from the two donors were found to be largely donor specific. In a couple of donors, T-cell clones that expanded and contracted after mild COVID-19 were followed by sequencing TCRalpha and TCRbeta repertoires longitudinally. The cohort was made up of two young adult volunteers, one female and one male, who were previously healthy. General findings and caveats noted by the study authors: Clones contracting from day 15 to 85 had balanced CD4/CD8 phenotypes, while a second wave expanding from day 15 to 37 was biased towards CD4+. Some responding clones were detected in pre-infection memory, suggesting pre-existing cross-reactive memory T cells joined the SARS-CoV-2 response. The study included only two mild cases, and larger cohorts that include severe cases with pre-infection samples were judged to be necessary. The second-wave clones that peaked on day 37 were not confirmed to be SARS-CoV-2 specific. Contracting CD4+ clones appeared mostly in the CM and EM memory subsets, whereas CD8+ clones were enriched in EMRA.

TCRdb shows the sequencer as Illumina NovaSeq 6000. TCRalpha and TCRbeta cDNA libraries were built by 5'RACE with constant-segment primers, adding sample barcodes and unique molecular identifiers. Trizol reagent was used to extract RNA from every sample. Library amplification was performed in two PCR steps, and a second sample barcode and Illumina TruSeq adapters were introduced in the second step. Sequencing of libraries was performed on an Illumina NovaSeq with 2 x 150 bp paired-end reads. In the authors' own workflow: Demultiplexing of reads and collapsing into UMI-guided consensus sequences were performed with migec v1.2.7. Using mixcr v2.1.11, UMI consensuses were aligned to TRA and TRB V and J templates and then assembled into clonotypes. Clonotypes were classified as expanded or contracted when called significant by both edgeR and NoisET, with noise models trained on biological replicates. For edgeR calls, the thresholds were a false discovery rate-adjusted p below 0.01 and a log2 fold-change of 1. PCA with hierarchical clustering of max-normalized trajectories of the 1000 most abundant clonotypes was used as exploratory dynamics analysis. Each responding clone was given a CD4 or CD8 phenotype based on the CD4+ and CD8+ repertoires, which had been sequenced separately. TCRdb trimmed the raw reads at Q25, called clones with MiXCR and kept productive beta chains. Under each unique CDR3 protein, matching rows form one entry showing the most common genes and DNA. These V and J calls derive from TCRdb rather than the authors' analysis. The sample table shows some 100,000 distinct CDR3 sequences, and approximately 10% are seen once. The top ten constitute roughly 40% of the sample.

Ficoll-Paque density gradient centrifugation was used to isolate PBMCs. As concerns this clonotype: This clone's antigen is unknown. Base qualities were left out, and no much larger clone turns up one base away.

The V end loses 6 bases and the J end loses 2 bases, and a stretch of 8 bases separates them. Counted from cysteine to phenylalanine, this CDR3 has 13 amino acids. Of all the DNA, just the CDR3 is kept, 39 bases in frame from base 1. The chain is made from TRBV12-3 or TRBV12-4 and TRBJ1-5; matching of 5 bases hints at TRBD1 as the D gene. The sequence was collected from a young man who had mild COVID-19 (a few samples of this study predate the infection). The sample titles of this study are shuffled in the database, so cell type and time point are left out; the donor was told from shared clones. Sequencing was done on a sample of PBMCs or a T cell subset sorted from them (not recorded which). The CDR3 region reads CASSDSRNQPQHF. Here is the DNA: TGTGCCAGCAGCGACAGTCGCAATCAGCCCCAGCATTTT.